Sequencing of this T cell receptor beta chain was carried out in a study of cytomegalovirus exposure and HLA in healthy donors. The PCR had 60 Vbeta and 13 Jbeta primers. Assay: immunoSEQ multiplex PCR; the TCRdb copy retains only in-frame clones and omits some. The table has about 190,000 clones, over 65% seen once; the top ten hold 3.4%. CDR3 length: 10 amino acids. Per the germline V gene, CDR1 is DFQATT and CDR2 is SNEGSKA (reference sequence). The V end lost 7 bases, the J end lost 7 bases, and 8 bases lay between the germline ends. The TCR was taken from a man aged 35 to 55 in good health and CMV-seropositive. Sample: PBMCs. J is TRBJ1-5 and V is TRBV20-1, with D unresolved. The CDR3 protein is CSGRGQPQHF. In DNA, the CDR3 is TGCAGTGGGAGAGGCCAGCCCCAGCATTTT.